The T cell receptor beta chain under discussion was sequenced for a study of blood T cell repertoires in COVID-19. Original handling: How many nucleated cells were present was estimated from reference gene primer amplification. Only in-frame clones appear in the TCRdb table, and some are missing; sequencing was by immunoSEQ multiplex PCR. V, J and clone size were drawn from that table, and D and trimming were deduced from the DNA. The sample includes approximately 260,000 clones, 65% to 85% seen only once; the top ten take approximately 4%. The CDR3 extends over 14 amino acids. The V segment lost 5 bases and the J segment 5 bases; nucleotides outside the gene matches: 6. The germline V gene has CDR1 WSHSY and CDR2 SAAADI.

This receptor was identified in a woman aged 40 to 50 with active or convalescent COVID-19. The rearrangement joins TRBV10-2 to TRBJ2-5; 9 bases line up with TRBD1. Sequencing was performed on peripheral blood. DNA of the CDR3: TGCGCCAGCAGTCTGGACAGGGGTTACGAGACCCAGTACTTC. Translating gives CASSLDRGYETQYF.